Listed here are 25 T cell receptor beta chains from one sample, sequenced in a study of blood T cell repertoires in COVID-19. Using immunoSEQ multiplex PCR, the repertoire was profiled, and TCRdb retains in-frame clones only, with some absent. The sample includes about 140,000 clones, around 80% of them seen just once. Source material: peripheral blood. The receptors shown here come from a woman of 80 years or more with active or convalescent COVID-19.

Details on this clone: The germline gene is not matched at one end of the junction; a read error may be the cause. V is TRBV6-5 and J is TRBJ1-2; no clear D. Germline V gene data show CDR1 as MNHEY and CDR2 as SVGAGI. The CDR3 runs 13 residues. This CDR3 is CASSQRSQAPGAF. CDR3 sequence (DNA): TGTGCCAGCAGTCAAAGGAGTCAGGCTCCCGGGGCCTTC.

J is TRBJ1-1 and V is TRBV2; 10 nucleotides match TRBD1. This CDR3 is built from 12 residues. Trimming cost V 10 bases and J 11 bases; bases outside gene matches: 10. Germline V gives CDR1 SNHLY, CDR2 FYNNEI. Here the CDR3 DNA reads TGTGCCATATGGGGACAGGGGTACGTCGCTTTCTTT. It codes for CAIWGQGYVAFF.

V and J are TRBV5-5 and TRBJ2-1; the match to TRBD1 covers 9 bases. This CDR3 has 16 residues. J lost 0 bases, V lost 6 bases, and 7 bases had no gene match. Germline CDR1 SGHKS, CDR2 YYEKEE (reference sequence). The CDR3 region has the DNA TGTGCCAGCACTGGGAGACAGGGGGGCTCCTACAATGAGCAGTTCTTC. Translating gives CASTGRQGGSYNEQFF.

The V call is TRBV5-1, the J call TRBJ1-4; TRBD1 aligns across 10 bases. The ends lost 4 bases at V and 7 bases at J; junction bases unmatched: 16. This CDR3 has 18 amino acids. Germline V gene data show CDR1 as SGHRS and CDR2 as YFSETQ. Written as DNA, the CDR3 is TGCGCCAGCAGCGGGGGCCGGGACAGGGGAGTAGTGAGTGAAAAACTGTTTTTT. This translates into CASSGGRDRGVVSEKLFF.

This clone was counted a single time. The gene calls are TRBV4-3 and TRBJ1-6, with 9 bases aligning to TRBD1. The CDR3 totals 15 residues. Losses at the gene ends were 5 bases for V and 5 bases for J; bases not matched to a gene: 4. Germline V gene sequence: CDR1 LGHNA, CDR2 YSLEER. CDR3 DNA sequence: TGCGCCAGCAGCGCCCGGACAGGGGATAATTCACCCCTCCACTTT. Protein sequence: CASSARTGDNSPLHF.

The chain carries TRBV7-6 and TRBJ1-6; 9 bases fit TRBD1. Germline V lookup: CDR1 SGHVS, CDR2 FNYEAQ. V shed 1 base and J 9 bases; nucleotides not matched to a gene: 13. The CDR3 loop spans 18 amino acids. The CDR3 DNA sequence: TGTGCCAGCAGCTTAGTAGGAGAAGGGACAGGGAAGAGTTCACCCCTCCACTTT. This gives the protein CASSLVGEGTGKSSPLHF. Complete variable domain (other parts from reference TRBV7-6 and TRBJ1-6): GAGVSQSPRYKVTKRGQDVALRCDPISGHVSLYWYRQALGQGPEFLTYFNYEAQQDKSGLPNDRFSAERPEGSISTLTIQRTEQRDSAMYRCASSLVGEGTGKSSPLHFGNGTRLTVT.

This clone showed up just a few times. This chain uses TRBV18 with TRBJ1-6, with 7 bases aligning to TRBD1. Per germline, CDR1 KGHSH and CDR2 LQKENI. The CDR3 has 15 amino acids. V gave up 2 bases and J gave up 9 bases; unmatched junction bases: 7. CDR3: CASSPTEGASSPLHF. DNA for the CDR3: TGTGCCAGCTCACCAACCGAGGGGGCGAGTTCACCCCTCCACTTT.

The chain combines TRBV10-1 with TRBJ1-5; 8 bases map to TRBD1. J gave up 7 bases and V 5 bases, and 4 bases lay outside the gene matches. CDR1 WNHNN and CDR2 SYGVQD come from the germline V gene (reference sequence). The CDR3 consists of 13 residues. This chain's CDR3 is CASSQGARQPQHF. Here the CDR3 DNA reads TGCGCCAGCAGTCAGGGGGCCCGGCAGCCCCAGCATTTT.

The chain carries TRBV7-2 and TRBJ2-1; tentatively, D is TRBD1 (5 bases). Per the germline V gene, CDR1 is SGHTA and CDR2 is FQGNSA. The CDR3 is made up of 16 amino acids. Trimming stripped 0 bases from V and 4 bases from J, with 13 bases between. The CDR3 here is CASSLADSPLYNEQFF. CDR3 sequence (DNA): TGTGCCAGCAGCTTAGCCGACAGTCCGCTATACAATGAGCAGTTCTTC.

This chain links TRBV7-3 with TRBJ2-5; D perhaps matches TRBD2 (6 bases). The V gene lost 2 bases and the J gene lost 5 bases, with 12 bases spanning the gap. The length of the CDR3 is 14 residues. CDR1 SGHTA and CDR2 FQGTGA come from the germline V gene. CDR3 sequence reads: CASSLGGSRETQYF. The CDR3 coding sequence is TGTGCCAGCAGCTTAGGGGGGTCTAGGGAGACCCAGTACTTC.

The rearrangement uses TRBV5-6 and TRBJ1-2; D remains unclear. Deletions cut 5 bases from V and 5 bases from J, with 7 bases between. Germline V gives CDR1 SGHDT, CDR2 YYEEEE. There are 11 residues in the CDR3. The CDR3 reads CASSYLYGYTF. Here the CDR3 DNA reads TGTGCCAGCAGTTACTTATATGGCTACACCTTC.

In its sample, this clone was seen a few times. CDR3 in amino acids: CASSQDFAASYGYTF. In DNA form, the CDR3 reads TGTGCCAGCAGCCAAGATTTTGCGGCTTCCTATGGCTACACCTTC. This chain uses TRBV3-1 (or the pseudogene TRBV3-2) with TRBJ1-2; D is ambiguous. The germline CDR1 and CDR2 sequences are LGHDT and YNNKEL (reference sequence). V was trimmed by 0 bases and J by 4 bases, leaving 12 bases between them. This CDR3 has 15 residues.

This sequence joins TRBV3-1 (or the pseudogene TRBV3-2) and TRBJ1-6; 7 positions agree with TRBD1. Losses at the gene ends were 1 base for V and 5 bases for J; bases not matched to a gene: 2. The CDR3 totals 15 residues. Germline CDR1 LGHDT, CDR2 YNNKEL (reference sequence). In nucleotides, the CDR3 is TGTGCCAGCAGCCAAGTCGGGACAGATAATTCACCCCTCCACTTT. Translating gives CASSQVGTDNSPLHF.

The genes are TRBV3-1 (or the pseudogene TRBV3-2) and TRBJ2-5; 7 positions agree with TRBD1. This CDR3 comprises 21 residues. CDR1 is LGHDT, CDR2 YNNKEL, per germline (reference sequence). The V and J ends lost 1 base and 2 bases, in that order; junction bases with no gene match: 22. CDR3 sequence reads: CASSQGGRGQVVPLIQETQYF. DNA of the CDR3: TGTGCCAGCAGCCAAGGAGGACGTGGACAGGTGGTACCATTAATACAAGAGACCCAGTACTTC.

The V and J genes are TRBV5-6 and TRBJ1-1; no clear D gene. The CDR3 loop spans 15 amino acids. Germline CDR1 is SGHDT and CDR2 is YYEEEE. The germline V and J ends were trimmed by 2 bases and 6 bases, with 17 bases remaining between them. This CDR3 is CASSFRLSVPAEAFF. The CDR3 coding sequence is TGTGCCAGCAGCTTTCGTCTCTCTGTACCGGCTGAAGCTTTCTTT.

DNA for the CDR3: TGTGCCAGCAGCGAAGGACAAGGGCGATACTCCTACGAGCAGTACTTC. Its protein is CASSEGQGRYSYEQYF. The rearrangement joins TRBV5-4 to TRBJ2-7; a weak D match, TRBD1 (5 bases). The V gene lost 4 bases and the J gene lost 0 bases, with 17 bases spanning the gap. The CDR3 totals 16 residues. Germline V gene sequence: CDR1 SGHNT, CDR2 YYREEE (reference sequence).

The V gene is TRBV3-1 (or the pseudogene TRBV3-2), the J gene TRBJ1-1, with D perhaps matching TRBD1 (5 bases). Germline CDR1 and CDR2: LGHDT and YNNKEL (reference sequence). This CDR3 spans 14 amino acids. Trimming cost V 6 bases and J 1 base, with 12 bases left between them. This CDR3 is CASRQEDRNTEAFF. In DNA form, the CDR3 reads TGTGCCAGCAGACAGGAAGACAGGAACACTGAAGCTTTCTTT.

This clone was observed a few times. The V gene is TRBV7-2, the J gene TRBJ2-1; 13 nucleotides line up with TRBD2. Germline assignment: CDR1 SGHTA and CDR2 FQGNSA. The CDR3 spans 15 residues. V was clipped by 5 bases and J by 10 bases; unmatched bases: 8. In DNA form, the CDR3 reads TGTGCCAGCAGCCAAACTAGCGGGGGGGCCGGGGAGCAGTTCTTC. Translating it yields CASSQTSGGAGEQFF.

The table lists this clone with a few counts. The CDR3 nucleotides read TGTGCCTGGATAACAAGGCGGGTTAGGGTCCGGACTGAAGCTTTCTTT. Protein sequence: CAWITRRVRVRTEAFF. V and J are TRBV30 and TRBJ1-1; no definite D call. This CDR3 is 16 amino acids long. Germline-derived CDR1 and CDR2 are GTSNPN and SVGIG (reference sequence). Trimming removed 4 bases at V and 5 bases at J, with 23 bases between.

V gene TRBV5-1 combines with J gene TRBJ1-2, with a weak D call TRBD1 (6 bases). V lost 4 bases, J lost 5 bases, and 15 bases lay in between. The length of the CDR3 is 14 residues. Germline CDR1 reads SGHRS; CDR2 reads YFSETQ. The chain's CDR3 is CASSPVGTYYGYTF. CDR3 DNA: TGCGCCAGCAGCCCGGTTGGGACATATTATGGCTACACCTTC.

The chain has TRBV6-2 or TRBV6-3 and TRBJ1-6; tentative D call: TRBD1 (6 bases). CDR1 is MNHEY and CDR2 is SVGEGT in the germline V gene. The V end lost 4 bases, the J end lost 10 bases, and 14 bases lay between the germline ends. This CDR3 is 14 amino acids long. CDR3 amino acids: CASSWGQGESPLHF. The CDR3 DNA sequence: TGTGCCAGCAGTTGGGGGCAGGGTGAATCACCCCTCCACTTT.

V and J are TRBV30 and TRBJ1-4, with 7 bases identical to TRBD1. The CDR3 has 13 amino acids. V lost 2 bases and J lost 8; bases outside the gene matches: 5. Looked up from germline, CDR1 is GTSNPN and CDR2 is SVGIG (reference sequence). CDR3 residues: CAWSRQGGEKLFF. CDR3 nucleotide sequence: TGTGCCTGGAGTCGCCAGGGGGGAGAAAAACTGTTTTTT.

A few counts support this clone. This CDR3 is also generated by other DNA sequences in the sample. This rearrangement joins TRBV4-1 to TRBJ1-6, with 8 bases lining up with TRBD1. J lost 7 bases, V lost 3 bases, and 2 bases had no gene match. The CDR3 runs to 14 residues. Germline CDR1 and CDR2: MGHRA and YSYEKL. The CDR3 sequence: CASSQDRANSPLHF. The CDR3 region has the DNA TGCGCCAGCAGCCAGGACAGGGCGAATTCACCCCTCCACTTT.

In this sample, this clone turned up a few times. V gene TRBV30 combines with J gene TRBJ2-5; D unclear. CDR1 and CDR2 from the germline V gene are GTSNPN and SVGIG (reference sequence). This CDR3 has 13 amino acids. Trimming stripped 4 bases from V and 0 bases from J, with 9 bases between. In nucleotides, the CDR3 is TGTGCCTGGAATAGCAAGTACCAAGAGACCCAGTACTTC. This gives the protein CAWNSKYQETQYF.

This sequence joins TRBV28 and TRBJ1-2; 9 nucleotides align to TRBD1. Per germline, CDR1 MDHEN and CDR2 SYDVKM. V dropped 5 bases and J dropped 4; count of bases not matched to a gene: 14. The CDR3 covers 17 residues. The CDR3 loop reads CASSPPGTGRVGYGYTF. Here the CDR3 DNA reads TGTGCCAGCAGTCCACCCGGGACAGGGCGGGTGGGCTATGGCTACACCTTC.